These 11 T cell receptor beta chains came from one sample sequenced in a study of identical twins. TCRdb itself ran the 5' RACE reads through MiXCR, one entry per CDR3 protein. The sample lists approximately 1.8 million distinct CDR3 sequences; about 31% were seen once. The sample consisted of cord blood. The receptors were gathered from a newborn girl in good health.

The rearrangement uses TRBV5-1 and TRBJ1-2; no definite D call. The ends were cut back, 0 bases at V and 6 bases at J, with 6 bases in the middle. CDR1 is SGHRS, CDR2 YFSETQ, per germline. This CDR3 has 12 amino acids. The CDR3 loop reads CASSLAENGYTF. The CDR3 nucleotides read TGCGCCAGCAGCTTGGCCGAGAATGGCTACACCTTC. The full variable domain, rest sourced from reference TRBV5-1 and TRBJ1-2, is KAGVTQTPRYLIKTRGQQVTLSCSPISGHRSVSWYQQTPGQGLQFLFEYFSETQRNKGNFPGRFSGRQFSNSRSEMNVSTLELGDSALYLCASSLAENGYTFGSGTRLTVV.

This clonotype came up a few times. For the CDR3, the DNA is TGTGCCAGCAGCGGACTACAGGGAGGGTTTGTGAAACTGTTTTTT. The encoded protein is CASSGLQGGFVKLFF. The chain uses TRBV6-5 and TRBJ1-4; a weak D match, TRBD1 (6 bases). The germline V gene has CDR1 MNHEY and CDR2 SVGAGI. The CDR3 has 15 amino acids. V shed 6 bases and J shed 11 bases, with 22 bases lying between them.

The chain couples TRBV12-3 or TRBV12-4 to TRBJ1-1; 8 bases are shared with TRBD1. CDR3 length: 15 amino acids. Trimming cost V 3 bases and J 3 bases; bases outside gene matches: 6. CDR3 nucleotide sequence: TGTGCCAGCAGTTTTGACAGGGGAATATACACTGAAGCTTTCTTT. Its translation is CASSFDRGIYTEAFF.

V and J are TRBV15 and TRBJ2-7; D is perhaps TRBD2 (5 bases). The end of the DNA fits TRBJ2-5 better, so the J call may be wrong. This CDR3 has 14 residues. Germline CDR1 is LNHNV and CDR2 is YYDKDF (reference sequence). The CDR3 loop reads CATSRGTLHETQYF. The CDR3 region has the DNA TGTGCCACCAGCAGAGGGACTTTGCACGAGACCCAGTACTTC.

The chain employs TRBV4-1 and TRBJ2-3, with 11 positions matching TRBD2. This CDR3 comprises 22 residues. Germline CDR1 reads MGHRA; CDR2 reads YSYEKL. V trimming: 1 base; J trimming: 0 bases; junction bases outside the gene matches: 18. The CDR3 reads CASSQGRRLAGLIDTSTDTQYF. The DNA for the CDR3 is TGCGCCAGCAGCCAAGGAAGGAGACTAGCGGGACTCATAGACACTAGCACAGATACGCAGTATTTT.

In its sample, this clonotype was seen a few times. The CDR3 DNA follows: TGCAGTGCGGAGGACAGCCAAGAGACCCAGTACTTC. This codes for CSAEDSQETQYF. The chain couples TRBV20-1 to TRBJ2-5, with D possibly being TRBD1 (6 bases). Germline V gene data show CDR1 as DFQATT and CDR2 as SNEGSKA (reference sequence). The CDR3 spans 12 residues. V shed 6 bases and J shed 1 base, with 9 bases lying between them.

The chain recombines TRBV10-3 with TRBJ1-1; weak D call: TRBD1 (5 bases). The CDR3 has 14 residues. From germline, CDR1 is ENHRY and CDR2 SYGVKD. Trimming stripped 3 bases from V and 4 bases from J, with 12 bases between. The DNA of the CDR3 is TGTGCCATCAGTGACATCAGGGTTGGCACTGAAGCTTTCTTT. This translates into CAISDIRVGTEAFF.

This clonotype was counted only a few times. The chain couples TRBV20-1 to TRBJ1-2; TRBD1 aligns across 8 bases. CDR3 size: 16 residues. With 7 bases clipped from V and 1 base from J, the junction kept 14 bases outside the gene matches. Germline V gene lookup returns CDR1 DFQATT and CDR2 SNEGSKA (reference sequence). The CDR3 sequence is CSGEWPTGELNYGYTF. The CDR3 DNA reads TGCAGTGGAGAGTGGCCGACAGGGGAACTTAACTATGGCTACACCTTC.

As concerns this clonotype: A single base separates this from a much larger clone, so it may be a read error. The J gene is TRBJ2-6, the V gene TRBV28; D may be TRBD1 (6 bases). V lost 4 bases and J lost 2, with 15 bases in between. CDR3 size: 17 residues. CDR1 MDHEN and CDR2 SYDVKM come from the germline V gene. The CDR3 protein is CASSCTKQGPGANVLTF. In nucleotides, the CDR3 is TGTGCCAGCAGTTGTACCAAACAGGGACCTGGGGCCAACGTCCTGACTTTC.

This clonotype was observed a few times. V usage is TRBV12-3 or TRBV12-4 and J usage is TRBJ2-1, with 16 bases matching TRBD2. The V and J ends lost 1 base and 5 bases, in that order; junction bases with no gene match: 5. CDR3 length: 18 residues. The CDR3 protein is CASSLVGLAGGPDNEQFF. The CDR3 bases are TGTGCCAGCAGTTTAGTGGGACTAGCGGGGGGGCCTGACAATGAGCAGTTCTTC.

Only a few counts were recorded for this clonotype. The rearrangement joins TRBV2 to TRBJ2-4; a weak D match, TRBD1 (6 bases). There are 15 residues in the CDR3. V dropped 3 bases and J dropped 13 bases, with 22 bases sitting between them. Per the germline V gene, CDR1 is SNHLY and CDR2 is FYNNEI. The CDR3 coding sequence is TGTGCCAGCAGTGATTCTGGGACACCCGTTGGAGAGCAGTACTTC. Its translation is CASSDSGTPVGEQYF.